The TCR beta chain described here comes from a study of blood T cell repertoires in COVID-19 (dated by TCRdb to about 2020). As for the study more broadly: Samples covering the acute and convalescent phases of COVID-19 were provided by collaborators in the United States, Italy and Spain. The repertoires were released in a freely available public database intended as a resource for research on the immune response to SARS-CoV-2. The material from the prospective study consisted of cDNA or gDNA derived from T cells, B-cell-depleted T cells, or PBMCs. Deeply sampled blood TCRbeta repertoires from subjects exposed to, actively infected with, or recovered from COVID-19 were included in the dataset. The samples were drawn from the first 160 participants of the ongoing ImmuneRACE study and from 1,254 subjects provided by 6 global collaborators. The sample metadata nearly always contained a de-identified subject ID, COVID-19 status, age in years and sex. Where available, HLA class I and class II types were obtained from metadata supplied by the sample provider rather than from assay-based typing.

Including cysteine and phenylalanine, the CDR3 has 16 amino acids. The entry retains the CDR3 DNA only, 48 bases that are in frame from base 1. V is shortened by 0 bases, J by 3 bases, and the region joining them spans 15 bases. As encoded in the germline V gene, CDR1 is SGHTA while CDR2 is FQGNSA. Results the study describes overall, beyond this receptor: The quantity of clinical and demographic metadata differed by source and by participant and was supplied without curation.

About this clone itself: Its antigen has not been determined. Per-base qualities were not stored, and no clone one base away is much larger.

TCRbeta CDR3 regions were amplified from genomic DNA using the immunoSEQ Assay, a bias-controlled multiplex PCR. In the source study's methods: The number of nucleated cells in each sample was estimated by amplification of reference gene primers within the assay. To quantify the absolute abundance of each unique TCRbeta CDR3 rearrangement, sequence reads were collapsed and filtered. For each sample, productive Simpson clonality was calculated by taking the square root of Simpson's diversity index across productive rearrangements. Held by TCRdb, this immuneACCESS table contains in-frame sequences only and omits some clones. Under half of the omission traces to an unresolved V gene where checked; the cause of the rest is unknown. V, J and clone size are those of that table, while D and trimming were read from the DNA. Counted in this sample were about 270,000 clones; approximately 92% of them appeared once. 2.4% of the sample lies in the top ten.

Participants in the prospective study were aged roughly 18 to 95 years, lived in over 20 United States geographic areas, and enrolled through a virtual design. Cohort assignment in the prospective study relied on participant-reported clinical history from a screening survey and a study questionnaire. Recovered participants in ImmuneRACE Cohort 3 were defined as having two consecutive negative NP/OP PCR tests, clearance from a healthcare professional, or resolution of symptoms. Each participant in the prospective study had whole blood, serum and a nasopharyngeal or oropharyngeal swab collected by mobile phlebotomists. Participants in the prospective study had the option to provide additional blood draws and questionnaires over a roughly two-month period. Blood samples from the prospective study were shipped frozen or at room temperature prior to DNA extraction.

Sequenced: PBMCs or T cells enriched from blood (not recorded which). The chain is assembled from TRBV7-2 and TRBJ2-7, with the D gene call left open. This receptor was taken from a woman aged 18-35 years who had recovered from COVID-19. The DNA sequence is TGTGCCAGCAGCTTAGCGGCCATCAGCGAGGACTACGAGCAGTACTTC. Its translation is CASSLAAISEDYEQYF.